The 9 T cell receptor beta chains listed next were all sequenced from one sample in a study of CD8 T cells in ankylosing spondylitis. Findings and limits, study-wide: What seemed typical of ankylosing spondylitis blood was a TCR beta motif built from fewer than ten highly homologous variants.

No antigen is known for these receptors. TCRdb re-analysed the 5' RACE reads in MiXCR, keeping a single row per CDR3 protein. The sample has fewer than 750,000 distinct CDR3 sequences; roughly 20% are singletons. Sequenced material: blood, either unsorted or a sorted T cell fraction (not recorded which). These receptors all stem from a male donor with ankylosing spondylitis.

DNA of the CDR3: TGTGCCAGTAGTATAGCTACGTTAACAGAGCAGTTCTTC. Its translation: CASSIATLTEQFF. V usage is TRBV19 and J usage is TRBJ2-1; no clear D gene. The germline V gene has CDR1 LNHDA and CDR2 SQIVND (reference sequence). V lost 1 base and J lost 10, with 11 bases in between. The CDR3 extends over 13 amino acids.

This clonotype has more than one count but fewer than ten. This chain uses TRBV29-1 with TRBJ2-1; D is possibly TRBD1 or TRBD2 (5 bases each). V lost 7 bases and J lost 6, with 16 bases in between. The germline CDR1 and CDR2 sequences are SQVTM and ANQGSEA. The CDR3 contains 13 residues. CDR3: CSALGVAANEQFF. The DNA of the CDR3 is TGCAGCGCCCTGGGGGTAGCTGCCAATGAGCAGTTCTTC.

This chain connects TRBV7-9 to TRBJ2-7; 8 bases match TRBD2. The CDR3 sequence is 14 residues long. J was trimmed by 6 bases and V by 5 bases; bases with no gene match: 9. Germline CDR1 and CDR2: SEHNR and FQNEAQ (reference sequence). As DNA, the CDR3 is TGTGCCAGCAGCCGCGACGGGGGGGCTTCCGAGCAGTACTTC. Its protein is CASSRDGGASEQYF.

This clonotype was picked up many times. The rearrangement joins TRBV5-1 to TRBJ2-7; D may correspond to TRBD1 or TRBD2 (5 bases each). This CDR3 has 12 amino acids. Trimming took off 0 bases at V and 6 bases at J, with 7 bases between the two ends. CDR1 is SGHRS, CDR2 YFSETQ, per germline. The CDR3 nucleotides read TGCGCCAGCAGCTTGGGAGGGGTCGAGCAGTACTTC. Its translation is CASSLGGVEQYF.

This clonotype was observed a few times. The chain joins TRBV20-1 to TRBJ2-7; D is ambiguous. The CDR3 length is 13 residues. Per the germline V gene, CDR1 is DFQATT and CDR2 is SNEGSKA (reference sequence). Trimming cost V 3 bases and J 1 base, with 10 bases left between them. The CDR3 here is CSASSKSSYEQYF. For the CDR3, the DNA is TGCAGTGCTAGTAGTAAAAGTTCCTACGAGCAGTACTTC.

This clonotype was detected only a few times. This rearrangement joins TRBV20-1 to TRBJ2-3, with D hard to call. V was cut by 3 bases and J by 1 base, with 8 bases left in between. The CDR3 contains 13 residues. Looked up from germline, CDR1 is DFQATT and CDR2 is SNEGSKA (reference sequence). DNA for the CDR3: TGCAGTGCTAGGAGAACTCGCACAGATACGCAGTATTTT. As protein: CSARRTRTDTQYF.

A note on this clonotype: Compared with germline, one end of the junction differs, possibly owing to a read error. The chain has TRBV3-1 and TRBJ1-2; D remains unclear. Germline lookup yields CDR1 LGHDT and CDR2 YNNKEL (reference sequence). The CDR3 totals 19 residues. CDR3 loop: CACSKKGSTAVGSIYGYTF. The DNA of the CDR3 is TGTGCCTGCAGCAAAAAGGGCTCGACGGCAGTGGGGTCAATCTATGGCTACACCTTC.

This clonotype was picked up a small number of times. The V call is TRBV4-1, the J call TRBJ2-2; unclear D gene. The germline gives CDR1 MGHRA, CDR2 YSYEKL. CDR3 length: 14 amino acids. V lost 3 bases, J lost 6 bases, and 11 bases lay in between. The DNA of the CDR3 is TGCGCCAGCAGCCACAATCTAGGAGCCGGGGAGCTGTTTTTT. As protein: CASSHNLGAGELFF.

The CDR3 spells CASSVLGSTNTEAFF. The CDR3 region has the DNA TGCGCCAGCAGCGTGTTAGGCTCCACGAACACTGAAGCTTTCTTT. V and J are TRBV5-1 and TRBJ1-1; D not resolved. Looked up from germline, CDR1 is SGHRS and CDR2 is YFSETQ. CDR3 length: 15 residues. V was cut by 4 bases and J by 1 base, with 14 bases left in between. Looking up the rest from reference TRBV5-1 and TRBJ1-1 gives the full variable domain: KAGVTQTPRYLIKTRGQQVTLSCSPISGHRSVSWYQQTPGQGLQFLFEYFSETQRNKGNFPGRFSGRQFSNSRSEMNVSTLELGDSALYLCASSVLGSTNTEAFFGQGTRLTVV.